This T cell receptor beta chain was recovered during a study of control samples from healthy donors and cancer patients. The table came from immunoSEQ multiplex PCR; TCRdb's copy has only in-frame clones and leaves some out. The table has 55,000 to 70,000 clones, roughly 90% seen once. The CDR3 runs to 17 residues. With V trimmed by 3 bases and J by 3 bases, 14 bases remained unmatched. The V gene's germline CDR1 is DFQATT and CDR2 SNEGSKA (reference sequence). This chain connects TRBV20-1 to TRBJ2-7; TRBD1 matches at 10 bases. Sequencing was performed on PBMCs. The sequence was collected from a man aged 30 to 45 with colorectal cancer. The CDR3 DNA reads as TGCAGTGCTAGTGGGACAGGGGCCTTTCTCCCTTACTACGAGCAGTACTTC. Residues: CSASGTGAFLPYYEQYF.